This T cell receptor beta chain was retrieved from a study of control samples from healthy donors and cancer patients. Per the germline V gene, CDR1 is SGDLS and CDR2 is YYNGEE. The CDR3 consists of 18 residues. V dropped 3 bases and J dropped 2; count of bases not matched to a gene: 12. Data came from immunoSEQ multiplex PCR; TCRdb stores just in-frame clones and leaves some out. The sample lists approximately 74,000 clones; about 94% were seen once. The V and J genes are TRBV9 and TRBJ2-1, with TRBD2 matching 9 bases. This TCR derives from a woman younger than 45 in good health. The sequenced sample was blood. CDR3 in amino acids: CASSAFEGAGGAYNEQFF. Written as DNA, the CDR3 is TGTGCCAGCAGCGCCTTCGAGGGGGCGGGGGGGGCCTACAATGAGCAGTTCTTC.